Shown below are 26 T cell receptor beta chains from a single sample sequenced in a study of Graves' ophthalmopathy and Graves' hyperthyroidism. RNA transcripts were the source from which TCR beta CDR3 regions were amplified. HTBI primers primed a first-round RT-PCR, and a second-round multiplex PCR followed. TCRdb re-called the multiplex PCR reads through MiXCR, storing one row per CDR3 protein. The sample lists around 340,000 distinct CDR3 sequences, roughly 15% occurring once. The specimen was peripheral blood. These receptors came from an adult man with Graves' ophthalmopathy.

This clonotype was found many times. The rearrangement joins TRBV2 to TRBJ1-2, with no clear D. Germline assignment: CDR1 SNHLY and CDR2 FYNNEI. CDR3 length: 12 residues. The V gene lost 4 bases and the J gene lost 10 bases, with 13 bases spanning the gap. The CDR3 sequence is CASSADLSDYTF. Written as DNA, the CDR3 is TGTGCCAGCAGTGCGGACCTATCTGACTACACCTTC.

This clonotype appeared many times. The V and J genes are TRBV11-2 and TRBJ1-1; 9 bases align to TRBD1. V shed 1 base, J shed 12 bases, and the junction held 6 bases outside the gene matches. This CDR3 contains 13 residues. Germline loops: CDR1 SGHAT, CDR2 FQNNGV. This chain's CDR3 is CASSLGTGVVPFF. CDR3 bases: TGTGCCAGCAGCTTAGGGACAGGGGTTGTACCTTTCTTT.

This clonotype was seen repeatedly, ten times or more. The chain couples TRBV18 to TRBJ2-7; 13 bases agree with TRBD2. Germline CDR1 KGHSH, CDR2 LQKENI. V shed 3 bases and J 4 bases; nucleotides not matched to a gene: 3. The CDR3 consists of 15 residues. CDR3 in DNA: TGTGCCAGCTCACCGGGGACTAGCGGGAAGTACGAGCAGTACTTC. Translated, it gives CASSPGTSGKYEQYF.

This clonotype was counted ten times or more. The chain carries TRBV7-2 and TRBJ2-7, with D uncertain. Trimming removed 0 bases at V and 0 bases at J, with 15 bases between. Per germline, CDR1 SGHTA and CDR2 FQGNSA. The CDR3 has 17 amino acids. CDR3 residues: CASSLASATTTSYEQYF. The DNA of the CDR3 is TGTGCCAGCAGCTTAGCCTCGGCAACTACTACCTCCTACGAGCAGTACTTC.

This clonotype came up many times. This chain links TRBV11-2 with TRBJ1-1; no clear D gene. The V end was cut by 5 bases, the J end by 0 bases, with 13 bases between. Per the germline V gene, CDR1 is SGHAT and CDR2 is FQNNGV. This CDR3 region has 15 residues. CDR3 DNA sequence: TGTGCCAGCAGCCCCCCCCGGGCGGTGAACACTGAAGCTTTCTTT. It encodes CASSPPRAVNTEAFF. Full variable domain (rest looked up from reference TRBV11-2 and TRBJ1-1): EAGVAQSPRYKIIEKRQSVAFWCNPISGHATLYWYQQILGQGPKLLIQFQNNGVVDDSQLPKDRFSAERLKGVDSTLKIQPAKLEDSAVYLCASSPPRAVNTEAFFGQGTRLTVV.

Ten or more counts support this clonotype. The chain employs TRBV12-3 or TRBV12-4 and TRBJ1-2, with a weak D call TRBD1 (6 bases). This CDR3 region has 14 residues. V lost 5 bases and J 4 bases, leaving 14 bases between the germline ends. The CDR3 loop reads CASSRLQGSYGYTF. Here the CDR3 DNA reads TGTGCCAGCAGTCGGTTACAGGGTTCCTATGGCTACACCTTC.

This clonotype was seen more than once but under ten times. One end of the junction does not line up with germline, which may come from a read error. V gene TRBV11-2 combines with J gene TRBJ2-5; 8 bases match TRBD1. Germline CDR1 reads SGHAT; CDR2 reads FQNNGV. This CDR3 has 14 residues. CDR3 DNA sequence: TGTGCCAGCAGCTCAGGGACAGGCCAAGGGACCCAGTACTTC. Amino acid sequence: CASSSGTGQGTQYF.

In this sample, this clonotype turned up many times. This chain uses TRBV19 with TRBJ1-5, with D possibly TRBD1 on 6 matching bases. The CDR3 has 14 residues. Trimming left V 4 bases short and J 6 bases short, with 13 bases between. Germline CDR1 and CDR2: LNHDA and SQIVND (reference sequence). Here the CDR3 reads CASSTQQGGQPQHF. The CDR3 bases are TGTGCCAGTAGTACGCAACAAGGGGGTCAGCCCCAGCATTTT. Full variable domain (remainder filled in from reference TRBV19 and TRBJ1-5): DGGITQSPKYLFRKEGQNVTLSCEQNLNHDAMYWYRQDPGQGLRLIYYSQIVNDFQKGDIAEGYSVSREKKESFPLTVTSAQKNPTAFYLCASSTQQGGQPQHFGDGTRLSIL.

This clonotype was seen repeatedly, ten times or more. This chain joins TRBV19 and TRBJ2-4, with 9 bases matching TRBD1. This CDR3 has 14 amino acids. Trimming removed 4 bases from V and 8 bases from J; junction bases left unmatched: 6. Per germline, CDR1 LNHDA and CDR2 SQIVND (reference sequence). The CDR3 loop reads CASSRNRGRDIQYF. CDR3 nucleotides: TGTGCCAGTAGTAGAAACAGGGGGCGCGACATTCAGTACTTC.

The rearrangement uses TRBV19 and TRBJ1-1; D remains unclear. From germline, CDR1 is LNHDA and CDR2 SQIVND (reference sequence). V shed 5 bases and J shed 5 bases, with 15 bases lying between them. This CDR3 is 14 amino acids long. CDR3 in DNA: TGTGCCAGTAGTGCGTCACAGCCCTGGACTGAAGCTTTCTTT. This codes for CASSASQPWTEAFF.

The V gene is TRBV30, the J gene TRBJ2-7, with D possibly being TRBD2 (6 bases). Germline loops: CDR1 GTSNPN, CDR2 SVGIG (reference sequence). The CDR3 spans 15 residues. Trimming removed 0 bases from V and 0 bases from J, with 12 bases in between. The CDR3 DNA sequence: TGTGCCTGGAGTGTACAACTAGCTCCCTCCTACGAGCAGTACTTC. Protein product: CAWSVQLAPSYEQYF. Complete variable domain (other parts from reference TRBV30 and TRBJ2-7): SQTIHQWPATLVQPVGSPLSLECTVEGTSNPNLYWYRQAAGRGLQLLFYSVGIGQISSEVPQNLSASRPQDRQFILSSKKLLLSDSGFYLCAWSVQLAPSYEQYFGPGTRLTVT.

This clonotype has ten or more counts. J is TRBJ2-5 and V is TRBV6-1, with TRBD1 matching over 7 bases. Trimming cost V 2 bases and J 4 bases; bases outside gene matches: 4. Germline V gene lookup returns CDR1 MNHNS and CDR2 SASEGT. The CDR3 contains 14 residues. The CDR3 loop reads CASSESRGRETQYF. The CDR3 DNA follows: TGTGCCAGCAGTGAAAGCAGGGGGAGAGAGACCCAGTACTTC.

The sample holds many counts of this clonotype. The chain recombines TRBV12-3 or TRBV12-4 with TRBJ2-7; 7 bases line up with TRBD1. The CDR3 loop spans 14 amino acids. The ends lost 5 bases at V and 2 bases at J; junction bases unmatched: 6. The CDR3 protein is CASSRLGQTYEQYF. The CDR3 nucleotides are TGTGCCAGCAGTAGGTTGGGACAGACCTACGAGCAGTACTTC.

This clonotype was seen only once. The chain links TRBV2 to TRBJ2-7; the match to TRBD2 covers 14 bases. Germline CDR1 reads SNHLY; CDR2 reads FYNNEI. This CDR3 contains 17 residues. V lost 6 bases to trimming and J lost 4 bases; unmatched junction nucleotides: 11. CDR3 sequence: CASRVGTSGRANYEQYF. Written as DNA, the CDR3 is TGTGCCAGCAGAGTGGGGACTAGCGGGAGAGCGAATTACGAGCAGTACTTC.

This clonotype has at least ten counts. The rearrangement uses TRBV6-1 and TRBJ2-7; D not certain. Trimming removed 4 bases from V and 2 bases from J, with 9 bases in between. The CDR3 totals 13 residues. CDR1 and CDR2 (germline): MNHNS, SASEGT. This CDR3 is CASSVHRAYEQYF. The DNA for the CDR3 is TGTGCCAGCAGTGTTCACAGAGCCTACGAGCAGTACTTC.

This clonotype was picked up many times. V and J are TRBV27 and TRBJ2-2, with TRBD2 matching over 7 bases. The CDR3 is 15 residues long. V shed 4 bases, J shed 6 bases, and the junction held 8 bases outside the gene matches. Germline CDR1 is MNHEY and CDR2 is SMNVEV (reference sequence). This CDR3 is CASSSHAGVPGELFF. In nucleotides, the CDR3 is TGTGCCAGCAGTTCCCATGCGGGAGTTCCCGGGGAGCTGTTTTTT.

This clonotype was detected many times. The CDR3, as DNA: TGTGCCAGCAGCCTGGGACAGGGGGCTCTACGCGAGCAGTACTTC. Amino acids: CASSLGQGALREQYF. V is TRBV7-8 and J is TRBJ2-7, with 12 bases matching TRBD1. In germline, CDR1 is SGHVS, CDR2 FQNEAQ. The V segment lost 5 bases and the J segment 6 bases; nucleotides outside the gene matches: 8. This CDR3 contains 15 residues.

In this sample, this clonotype turned up many times. V and J are TRBV12-5 and TRBJ1-1; the match to TRBD1 covers 7 bases. Germline V gene sequence: CDR1 LGHNT, CDR2 FRNRAP. This CDR3 has 16 residues. After removal of 1 base from V and 5 bases from J, the junction contained 10 bases not matched to a gene. CDR3: CASGLDPTGDGTEAFF. The CDR3 DNA sequence: TGTGCTAGTGGTTTGGACCCAACAGGGGATGGAACTGAAGCTTTCTTT.

This clonotype was counted ten times or more. The V call is TRBV20-1, the J call TRBJ2-5; 10 nucleotides line up with TRBD2. Germline V gene sequence: CDR1 DFQATT, CDR2 SNEGSKA (reference sequence). The ends lost 5 bases at V and 4 bases at J; junction bases unmatched: 7. CDR3 size: 14 residues. CDR3 DNA sequence: TGCAGTGCTCAGCGGGGGGGACGGCGAGAGACCCAGTACTTC. Translation: CSAQRGGRRETQYF.

The chain's CDR3 is CASSERRGLAYGYTF. The CDR3 nucleotides read TGTGCCAGCAGTGAAAGAAGGGGCCTTGCCTATGGCTACACCTTC. The rearrangement links TRBV6-1 to TRBJ1-2; D may be TRBD1 (5 bases). V lost 2 bases and J lost 4, with 14 bases in between. This CDR3 is built from 15 residues. Germline CDR1 and CDR2: MNHNS and SASEGT.

Many counts were recorded for this clonotype. The J gene is TRBJ1-2, the V gene TRBV6-5; 7 bases map to TRBD1. The CDR3 is made up of 14 amino acids. Germline trimming cut 2 bases from V and 3 bases from J; bases unmatched to any gene: 3. Germline V gene sequence: CDR1 MNHEY, CDR2 SVGAGI. CDR3 sequence (DNA): TGTGCCAGCAGTTACCGACAGGGTTACTATGGCTACACCTTC. Protein product: CASSYRQGYYGYTF.

This clonotype was picked up many times. V and J are TRBV2 and TRBJ2-5, with 7 bases identical to TRBD2. Unmatched junction bases numbered 7, after V lost 5 bases and J lost 1 base. Germline assignment: CDR1 SNHLY and CDR2 FYNNEI. This CDR3 is built from 15 residues. CDR3 in DNA: TGTGCCAGCAGTCCCGGGGGAGGGGCCCAAGAGACCCAGTACTTC. Translated: CASSPGGGAQETQYF.

The chain joins TRBV12-3 or TRBV12-4 to TRBJ1-2; perhaps TRBD1 as D (5 bases). Trimming stripped 0 bases from V and 6 bases from J, with 11 bases between. This CDR3 contains 14 residues. DNA of the CDR3: TGTGCCAGCAGTTTAGCGCGGCAGGGCGATGGCTACACCTTC. Translation: CASSLARQGDGYTF.

As for this clonotype: A much larger clone differs by one base, so this may be a read error. This sequence joins TRBV29-1 and TRBJ2-7, with 7 bases that match TRBD1. The CDR3 is 12 amino acids. V shed 6 bases and J 3 bases; nucleotides not matched to a gene: 5. The germline V gene encodes CDR1 SQVTM and CDR2 ANQGSEA. The CDR3 spells CSVRDRDYEQYF. The CDR3, as DNA: TGCAGCGTCCGGGACAGAGACTACGAGCAGTACTTC.

This clonotype was observed at least ten times. This chain links TRBV20-1 with TRBJ1-5, with 7 positions matching TRBD1. CDR1 is DFQATT and CDR2 is SNEGSKA in the germline V gene (reference sequence). The V segment lost 3 bases and the J segment 8 bases; nucleotides outside the gene matches: 10. This CDR3 has 14 amino acids. For the CDR3, the DNA is TGCAGTGCTAGTCAAACAGGGGAGTGGGAGCCCCAGCATTTT. It specifies CSASQTGEWEPQHF.

This clonotype was recorded at least ten times. The chain couples TRBV19 to TRBJ2-5, with 8 bases fitting TRBD1. Germline V gene sequence: CDR1 LNHDA, CDR2 SQIVND (reference sequence). This CDR3 contains 16 residues. Trimming took 6 bases from V and 3 from J; bases not matched to a gene: 12. The CDR3 is CASSPNFGQGEETQYF. The CDR3 DNA follows: TGTGCCAGTAGCCCGAATTTCGGACAGGGAGAAGAGACCCAGTACTTC.